One sample yielded the 27 T cell receptor beta chains listed below, sequenced in a study of blood T cell repertoires in COVID-19. Sequencing was performed with immunoSEQ multiplex PCR; in TCRdb, only in-frame clones are kept and a portion is missing. The data show some 400,000 clones, roughly nine tenths seen once. The sample consisted of PBMCs or T cells enriched from blood (not recorded which). These receptors were collected from a man younger than 45 who had recovered from COVID-19.

This sequence joins TRBV28 and TRBJ1-2, with a tentative D call TRBD1 (5 bases). Germline values: CDR1 MDHEN, CDR2 SYDVKM. The CDR3 runs to 15 residues. The V end lost 6 bases, the J end lost 4 bases, and 18 bases lay between the germline ends. The CDR3 is CASSSDSLVSYGYTF. DNA for the CDR3: TGTGCCAGCAGCTCCGACAGCTTGGTCAGCTATGGCTACACCTTC.

V usage is TRBV5-1 and J usage is TRBJ1-6; perhaps TRBD1 as D (5 bases). The germline CDR1 and CDR2 sequences are SGHRS and YFSETQ. V was cut by 4 bases and J by 4 bases, with 15 bases left in between. The CDR3 is 16 residues long. The CDR3 here is CASSPPGFGYNSPLHF. The DNA for the CDR3 is TGCGCCAGCAGCCCCCCAGGGTTTGGATATAATTCACCCCTCCACTTT.

V gene TRBV18 combines with J gene TRBJ1-4, with D hard to call. Trimming cost V 5 bases and J 4 bases, with 8 bases left between them. The germline V gene has CDR1 KGHSH and CDR2 LQKENI. The CDR3 contains 13 residues. The CDR3 coding sequence is TGTGCCAGCTCAGGTGGCAATAATGAAAAACTGTTTTTT. Protein product: CASSGGNNEKLFF.

This chain connects TRBV7-3 to TRBJ2-1; the match to TRBD2 covers 11 bases. This CDR3 is 16 amino acids long. With 4 bases clipped from V and 3 bases from J, the junction kept 5 bases outside the gene matches. The germline CDR1 and CDR2 sequences are SGHTA and FQGTGA. The chain's CDR3 is CASSSSGTSGYNEQFF. The CDR3 nucleotides are TGTGCCAGCAGCTCTTCCGGGACTAGCGGCTACAATGAGCAGTTCTTC.

This chain uses TRBV4-1 with TRBJ2-7, with a possible D match to TRBD2 (6 bases). The CDR3 loop spans 13 amino acids. Germline V gives CDR1 MGHRA, CDR2 YSYEKL. V was trimmed by 0 bases and J by 7 bases, leaving 10 bases between them. CDR3 nucleotides: TGCGCCAGCAGCCAAGATTCGGGGGAGGAGCAGTACTTC. It codes for CASSQDSGEEQYF.

This chain uses TRBV5-5 with TRBJ1-1; unclear D gene. The CDR3 runs to 12 residues. V lost 2 bases, J lost 5 bases, and 7 bases lay in between. CDR1 and CDR2 from the germline V gene are SGHKS and YYEKEE (reference sequence). For the CDR3, the DNA is TGTGCCAGCAGCTTTCATGAGACTGAAGCTTTCTTT. This codes for CASSFHETEAFF.

V is TRBV5-1 and J is TRBJ2-7; TRBD2 matches at 12 bases. This CDR3 region has 14 residues. Germline V lookup: CDR1 SGHRS, CDR2 YFSETQ. Germline trimming cut 5 bases from V and 6 bases from J; bases unmatched to any gene: 6. CDR3 loop: CASRPLAGGLEQYF. In nucleotides, the CDR3 is TGCGCCAGCAGGCCCCTAGCGGGAGGGCTCGAGCAGTACTTC.

This clone came up once. The rearrangement uses TRBV30 and TRBJ2-1; 10 bases are shared with TRBD2. Per the germline V gene, CDR1 is GTSNPN and CDR2 is SVGIG (reference sequence). Unmatched junction bases numbered 9, after V lost 0 bases and J lost 4 bases. This CDR3 has 17 amino acids. The CDR3 loop is CAWSVIAGLADYNEQFF. The CDR3 DNA reads as TGTGCCTGGAGTGTAATTGCCGGACTAGCGGATTACAATGAGCAGTTCTTC.

The chain employs TRBV7-9 and TRBJ2-1; 11 bases map to TRBD2. Germline V lookup: CDR1 SEHNR, CDR2 FQNEAQ (reference sequence). V lost 7 bases to trimming and J lost 5 bases; unmatched junction nucleotides: 13. CDR3 size: 17 residues. The CDR3 sequence: CASTRFAGTSGNNEQFF. The DNA for the CDR3 is TGTGCCAGCACGCGCTTCGCCGGGACTAGCGGTAACAATGAGCAGTTCTTC.

V usage is TRBV7-3 and J usage is TRBJ2-3; the D is unclear. The CDR3 spans 14 residues. Germline CDR1 reads SGHTA; CDR2 reads FQGTGA. Trimming shortened V by 4 bases and J by 1 base, and 9 bases separated the two germline ends. CDR3 region: CASSSYYGTDTQYF. CDR3 nucleotide sequence: TGTGCCAGCAGCTCTTACTACGGCACAGATACGCAGTATTTT. The whole variable domain, filled in from reference TRBV7-3 and TRBJ2-3, reads GAGVSQTPSNKVTEKGKYVELRCDPISGHTALYWYRQSLGQGPEFLIYFQGTGAADDSGLPNDRFFAVRPEGSVSTLKIQRTERGDSAVYLCASSSYYGTDTQYFGPGTRLTVL.

The chain is built from TRBV24-1 and TRBJ1-1; D uncertain. The CDR3 spans 15 residues. Germline loops: CDR1 KGHDR, CDR2 SFDVKD. V lost 8 bases, J lost 0 bases, and 15 bases lay in between. The CDR3 here is CATTSGKGVNTEAFF. Here the CDR3 DNA reads TGTGCCACCACCTCGGGAAAGGGCGTGAACACTGAAGCTTTCTTT.

The V gene is TRBV28, the J gene TRBJ1-1; D is possibly TRBD1 (5 bases). CDR1 and CDR2 (germline): MDHEN, SYDVKM. V lost 10 bases and J lost 3, with 12 bases in between. The CDR3 contains 12 residues. DNA of the CDR3: TGTGCCACCCTTCTACAGGACACTGAAGCTTTCTTT. Translated, it gives CATLLQDTEAFF. The full variable domain, with the rest looked up from reference TRBV28 and TRBJ1-1, is DVKVTQSSRYLVKRTGEKVFLECVQDMDHENMFWYRQDPGLGLRLIYFSYDVKMKEKGDIPEGYSVSREKKERFSLILESASTNQTSMYLCATLLQDTEAFFGQGTRLTVV.

The sample holds a few counts of this clone. The chain employs TRBV4-1 and TRBJ2-7, with D possibly TRBD1 on 6 matching bases. CDR1 and CDR2 (germline): MGHRA, YSYEKL. This CDR3 is 17 amino acids long. Trimming shortened V by 1 base and J by 7 bases, and 23 bases separated the two germline ends. The CDR3 protein is CASSQGLLGGSLREQYF. The CDR3 bases are TGCGCCAGCAGCCAAGGCTTGCTTGGGGGCTCTTTGCGGGAGCAGTACTTC.

The rearrangement uses TRBV11-1 and TRBJ1-2, with TRBD1 matching over 8 bases. The CDR3 has 15 residues. V trimming: 5 bases; J trimming: 7 bases; junction bases outside the gene matches: 12. CDR1 and CDR2 (germline): SGHAT, FQDESV (reference sequence). CDR3 residues: CASSQTGQGTSGYTF. CDR3 DNA sequence: TGTGCCAGCAGCCAGACTGGACAGGGAACGAGTGGCTACACCTTC.

This clone came up a few times. The rearrangement joins TRBV2 to TRBJ2-3; D is undetermined. V was cut by 7 bases and J by 6 bases, with 20 bases left in between. The CDR3 is 15 residues long. Germline V gene data show CDR1 as SNHLY and CDR2 as FYNNEI. The CDR3 protein is CASKPDGSFWDTQYF. For the CDR3, the DNA is TGTGCCAGCAAACCAGACGGGTCATTTTGGGATACGCAGTATTTT.

The chain links TRBV12-3 or TRBV12-4 to TRBJ2-7; TRBD2 matches at 10 bases. V shed 6 bases and J 4 bases; nucleotides not matched to a gene: 3. The CDR3 contains 13 residues. The chain's CDR3 is CASSGLAAYEQYF. The CDR3 DNA follows: TGTGCCAGCAGCGGACTAGCGGCTTACGAGCAGTACTTC.

This clone is a singleton in its sample. J is TRBJ2-1 and V is TRBV6-5; D gene unclear. Per germline, CDR1 MNHEY and CDR2 SVGAGI. The CDR3 is made up of 15 amino acids. Trimming shortened V by 2 bases and J by 0 bases, and 8 bases separated the two germline ends. CDR3 loop: CASSYGASSYNEQFF. CDR3 nucleotide sequence: TGTGCCAGCAGTTACGGCGCTAGCTCCTACAATGAGCAGTTCTTC.

The V and J genes are TRBV3-1 (or the pseudogene TRBV3-2) and TRBJ2-7; D is ambiguous. V dropped 0 bases and J dropped 3 bases, with 9 bases sitting between them. CDR3 length: 14 residues. CDR1 LGHDT and CDR2 YNNKEL come from the germline V gene (reference sequence). The CDR3 is CASSQDLGYYEQYF. In nucleotides, the CDR3 is TGTGCCAGCAGCCAAGATCTGGGCTACTACGAGCAGTACTTC.

J is TRBJ2-1 and V is TRBV6-5; D is uncertain. The V and J ends lost 5 bases and 4 bases respectively, with 3 bases between them. Germline assignment: CDR1 MNHEY and CDR2 SVGAGI. The CDR3 loop spans 11 amino acids. CDR3 residues: CASSTYNEQFF. DNA for the CDR3: TGTGCCAGCAGTACATACAATGAGCAGTTCTTC.

The chain carries TRBV18 and TRBJ2-2, with 11 bases aligning to TRBD2. The germline V gene encodes CDR1 KGHSH and CDR2 LQKENI. CDR3 size: 16 residues. V gave up 5 bases and J gave up 5 bases; unmatched junction bases: 7. CDR3 in DNA: TGTGCCAGCTCAAGCTCCCTAGCGGGGGGAACCGGGGAGCTGTTTTTT. Protein: CASSSSLAGGTGELFF.

The gene calls are TRBV29-1 and TRBJ2-3, with 10 bases lining up with TRBD2. Germline values: CDR1 SQVTM, CDR2 ANQGSEA. The length of the CDR3 is 15 residues. J gave up 0 bases and V 6 bases, and 6 bases lay outside the gene matches. CDR3: CSVRRTSGSTDTQYF. The CDR3 nucleotides read TGCAGCGTGAGACGGACTAGCGGAAGCACAGATACGCAGTATTTT.

This clone was picked up one time. This chain uses TRBV19 with TRBJ1-5, with a possible D match to TRBD1 (5 bases). Germline CDR1 LNHDA, CDR2 SQIVND (reference sequence). This CDR3 spans 17 amino acids. The V end lost 4 bases, the J end lost 3 bases, and 19 bases lay between the germline ends. The CDR3 nucleotides are TGTGCCAGTAGTAGCCTTTTCTTGGGACTTAACAATCAGCCCCAGCATTTT. This gives the protein CASSSLFLGLNNQPQHF.

This chain links TRBV15 with TRBJ1-5; a possible D gene is TRBD1 (5 bases). The V end was cut by 1 base, the J end by 1 base, with 17 bases between. Germline V gene lookup returns CDR1 LNHNV and CDR2 YYDKDF (reference sequence). This CDR3 spans 18 amino acids. CDR3 bases: TGTGCCACCAGCAGAGCTTCCAGGGAGGTAGGGAGCAATCAGCCCCAGCATTTT. It codes for CATSRASREVGSNQPQHF.

The chain uses TRBV7-7 and TRBJ2-5; a possible D gene is TRBD1 (6 bases). V was cut by 0 bases and J by 4 bases, with 12 bases left in between. Germline-derived CDR1 and CDR2 are SSHAT and FNYEAQ (reference sequence). CDR3 length: 15 amino acids. The CDR3 region is CASSLAETGLETQYF. The CDR3 DNA sequence: TGTGCCAGCAGCTTAGCCGAAACAGGGTTAGAGACCCAGTACTTC.

This clone has a single count. This sequence joins TRBV19 and TRBJ2-3; TRBD2 matches at 14 bases. The germline V gene encodes CDR1 LNHDA and CDR2 SQIVND (reference sequence). V trimming: 6 bases; J trimming: 3 bases; junction bases outside the gene matches: 8. CDR3 length: 17 amino acids. The CDR3 DNA reads TGTGCCAGTAGCTGGACCGGGACTAGCGGGAGAACAGATACGCAGTATTTT. It translates to CASSWTGTSGRTDTQYF.

V usage is TRBV29-1 and J usage is TRBJ2-2; 7 nucleotides agree with TRBD1. CDR3 length equals 13 residues. V gave up 4 bases and J gave up 5 bases; unmatched junction bases: 4. Germline V gives CDR1 SQVTM, CDR2 ANQGSEA. Here the CDR3 DNA reads TGCAGCGTTGGACAGGGTAGTACCGGGGAGCTGTTTTTT. Its translation: CSVGQGSTGELFF.

J is TRBJ2-5 and V is TRBV11-2, with D possibly TRBD2 on 5 matching bases. This CDR3 is 13 amino acids long. Germline V lookup: CDR1 SGHAT, CDR2 FQNNGV. The ends were cut back, 5 bases at V and 3 bases at J, with 10 bases in the middle. The CDR3: CASSPSREETQYF. The CDR3 nucleotides are TGTGCCAGCAGCCCCTCGAGGGAAGAGACCCAGTACTTC.